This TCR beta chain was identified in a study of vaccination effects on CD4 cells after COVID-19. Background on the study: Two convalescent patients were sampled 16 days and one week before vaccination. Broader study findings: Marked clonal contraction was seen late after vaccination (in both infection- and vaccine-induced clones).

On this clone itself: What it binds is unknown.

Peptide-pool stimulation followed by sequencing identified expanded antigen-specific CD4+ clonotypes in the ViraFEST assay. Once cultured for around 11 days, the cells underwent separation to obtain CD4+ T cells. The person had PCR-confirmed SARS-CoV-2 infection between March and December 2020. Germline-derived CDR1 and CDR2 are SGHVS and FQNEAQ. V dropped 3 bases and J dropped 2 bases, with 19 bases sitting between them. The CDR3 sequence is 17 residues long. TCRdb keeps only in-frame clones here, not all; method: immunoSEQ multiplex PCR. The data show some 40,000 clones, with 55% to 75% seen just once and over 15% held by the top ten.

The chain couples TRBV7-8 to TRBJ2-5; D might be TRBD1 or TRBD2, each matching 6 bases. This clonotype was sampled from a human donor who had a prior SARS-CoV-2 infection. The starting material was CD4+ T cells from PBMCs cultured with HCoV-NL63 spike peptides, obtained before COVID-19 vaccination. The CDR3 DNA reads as TGTGCCAGCAGCTTTCGCGGCCGCGCGGGGACACAAGAGACCCAGTACTTC. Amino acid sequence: CASSFRGRAGTQETQYF.